This TCR beta chain was identified during a study of cytomegalovirus exposure and HLA in healthy donors. Study findings and constraints: In a later analysis, HLA-C alleles had the fewest associated TCRs, DRB1 alleles the most.

J was trimmed by 7 bases and V by 3 bases; bases with no gene match: 6. The CDR3 is 13 amino acids. CDR1 SGHRS and CDR2 YFSETQ come from the germline V gene. A remark on this clone: Antigen unknown.

The PCR made use of 60 Vbeta and 13 Jbeta primers. The table came from immunoSEQ multiplex PCR; TCRdb's copy has only in-frame clones and leaves some out. This table holds approximately 59,000 clones, roughly two thirds found once. Sequencing input: PBMCs. This TCR was recovered from a man aged 25 to 40 in good health and CMV-seronegative. This chain links TRBV5-1 with TRBJ1-2; 7 bases are shared with TRBD1. The DNA of the CDR3 is TGCGCCAGCAGCTGGGCAGGGGGTCGTGGCTACACCTTC. Its protein product is CASSWAGGRGYTF.